This T cell receptor (beta chain) was identified during a study of blood T cell repertoires in COVID-19. In the authors' methods: Amplified reference gene primers provided the basis for estimating nucleated cell counts. Sequencing used immunoSEQ multiplex PCR; TCRdb keeps in-frame clones, though not all of them. V and J calls plus clone size are reproduced from that table; the DNA served to infer D and trimming. The data hold 150,000 to 200,000 clones, with 85% to 90% observed a single time. This receptor was obtained from a woman aged 70-85 years with acute or convalescent COVID-19. The sequenced material came from peripheral blood.

The CDR3: CASNPTISNQPQHF. The DNA for the CDR3 is TGTGCCAGCAACCCGACAATCAGCAATCAGCCCCAGCATTTT. The chain links TRBV6-5 to TRBJ1-5; no firm D call. V dropped 7 bases and J dropped 1 base, with 11 bases sitting between them. The CDR3 has 14 residues. In germline, CDR1 is MNHEY, CDR2 SVGAGI.